This T cell receptor (beta chain) was retrieved from a study of glioma-infiltrating T cells after dendritic cell vaccination. As to time point: after dendritic cell vaccination, including at tumor progression/relapse. None of the glioblastoma patients had an isocitrate dehydrogenase mutation. PBMC were collected before vaccination, two weeks after the third vaccination, and at progression. The protocol was immunoSEQ multiplex PCR, while the TCRdb copy is restricted to in-frame clones and leaves out a portion. The sample consists of tens of thousands of clones, roughly 84% of them appearing once. Germline loops: CDR1 SGHAT, CDR2 FQNNGV. This CDR3 has 14 residues. V gave up 5 bases and J gave up 4 bases; unmatched junction bases: 5.

The chain employs TRBV11-2 and TRBJ2-3; 8 positions match TRBD1. This clonotype was sampled from a human donor with glioblastoma. Sequencing was performed on blood, taken after dendritic cell vaccination. The CDR3 reads CASSRRTGPDTQYF. CDR3 sequence (DNA): TGTGCCAGCAGCCGAAGGACAGGGCCAGATACGCAGTATTTT.